This T cell receptor (beta chain) was recorded in a study of a mutant IDH1 vaccine in newly diagnosed glioma. Whole-study context: Radiotherapy alone preceded vaccination by 4-6 weeks; alternatively, vaccination started with temozolomide cycles. Before enrollment, patients got radiotherapy alone, temozolomide alone, or mostly the combination.

The assay was immunoSEQ multiplex PCR, and TCRdb's table has in-frame clones only and misses some. The sample holds fewer than 75,000 clones, approximately 84% seen once. Noted time point: week 11, during vaccination. Topical imiquimod was applied with each vaccine dose, which held 300 ug of mutant IDH1 20-mer peptide. With respect to this clone: Its cognate antigen is unknown.

Germline CDR1 SNHLY, CDR2 FYNNEI. V was trimmed by 1 base and J by 3 bases, leaving 10 bases between them. The CDR3 contains 14 residues. The material sequenced was PBMCs, taken from a glioma patient whose treatment included an IDH1 peptide vaccine. This receptor was taken from a woman aged 45-65 years with glioma. This chain links TRBV2 with TRBJ2-7; D may be TRBD1 (6 bases). The CDR3 region has the DNA TGTGCCAGCAGTGAAGGCAGGGGTGGCTACGAGCAGTACTTC. Protein product: CASSEGRGGYEQYF.